A selection of T cell receptor beta chains follows, all from one sample in a study of cytomegalovirus exposure and HLA in healthy donors. Assay: immunoSEQ multiplex PCR; the TCRdb copy retains only in-frame clones and omits some. The data show about 76,000 clones, approximately 94% seen once. Sequenced sample: PBMCs. Every receptor here comes from a woman aged 18-35 years in good health and CMV-seropositive. The CDR3 runs from the conserved cysteine through the conserved F or W. A D gene is named only where the DNA matches it firmly. Size is stated for part of the rows, as once, few or many counts, or as a class when the clone is expanded.

CDR3nt	CDR3aa	j_gene	len	d_gene	abundance	v_gene
TGTGCCAGCAGTGGGCTAGCAGATACGCAGTATTTT	CASSGLADTQYF	TRBJ2-3	12	.	.	TRBV2
TGTGCCAGTAGTACGACAGGGAGAGGCTTAAAAAAACTGTTTTTT	CASSTTGRGLKKLFF	TRBJ1-4	15	TRBD1	.	TRBV19
TGCGCCAGCAGCTTGGAGGGGACTCTACCTCCGTACACCGGGGAGCTGTTTTTT	CASSLEGTLPPYTGELFF	TRBJ2-2	18	.	.	TRBV5-1
TGTGCTAGTGGTCCGGACACCGTGCATAGCAATCAGCCCCAGCATTTT	CASGPDTVHSNQPQHF	TRBJ1-5	16	.	.	TRBV12-5
TGTGCCAGCAGCCGGGGGACTAGCGGGAGCGAGCACACAGATACGCAGTATTTT	CASSRGTSGSEHTDTQYF	TRBJ2-3	18	TRBD2	.	TRBV7-9
TGCGCCAGCAGCCAGGACTTAAATTCGGCCCTACTCTATGGCTACACCTTC	CASSQDLNSALLYGYTF	TRBJ1-2	17	.	.	TRBV4-3
TGTGCCAGCAGCGTAGGGCCTAGCGGAACCTACGAGCAGTACTTC	CASSVGPSGTYEQYF	TRBJ2-7	15	TRBD2	.	TRBV9
TGTGCCAGCAGCTTCGGACAGGGGGGGTACGAGCAGTACTTC	CASSFGQGGYEQYF	TRBJ2-7	14	TRBD1	.	TRBV11-2
TGCGCCAGCAGCCCGACCTCGGACACGTACAATCAGCCCCAGCATTTT	CASSPTSDTYNQPQHF	TRBJ1-5	16	.	.	TRBV5-1
TGTGCCAGCACCCAGGGGACTAGCGGAACAGATACGCAGTATTTT	CASTQGTSGTDTQYF	TRBJ2-3	15	TRBD2	once	TRBV6-1
TGTGCCTGGAGTGTGTTGACGGGTCTTCCCCGGGGCAAAAACATTCAGTACTTC	CAWSVLTGLPRGKNIQYF	TRBJ2-4	18	.	.	TRBV30
TGTGCCAGCAGTGACTCCCCGGCTCGCACTAGGAGCGGGGGGGTGATTACGCAGTATTTT	CASSDSPARTRSGGVITQYF	TRBJ2-3	20	TRBD2	.	TRBV6-4
TGTGCCAGCAGCTCTGGGACAGGAGAACTACACAATGAGCAGTTCTTC	CASSSGTGELHNEQFF	TRBJ2-1	16	TRBD1	.	TRBV9
TGTGCCAGCAGCCCGACCGGGACAGCGCCTAATTCACCCCTCCACTTT	CASSPTGTAPNSPLHF	TRBJ1-6	16	TRBD1	once	TRBV14
TGTGCCAGCAGTTACTCGGCCAGGGGTGACTATGGCTACACCTTC	CASSYSARGDYGYTF	TRBJ1-2	15	.	.	TRBV6-6
TGTGCCAGCAGCCGGGGGGGAAGCTCTGGAAACACCATATATTTT	CASSRGGSSGNTIYF	TRBJ1-3	15	.	.	TRBV7-9
TGTGCCTGGAGTGTCGGACAGGGTAACGACGAGCAGTACTTC	CAWSVGQGNDEQYF	TRBJ2-7	14	TRBD1	.	TRBV30
TGTGCCTGGAGTTCTTACTCTTATGGCTACACCTTC	CAWSSYSYGYTF	TRBJ1-2	12	.	.	TRBV30
TGTGCCAGCAGCGCCAGCCGGGACTTTCTCGACGAGCAGTACTTC	CASSASRDFLDEQYF	TRBJ2-7	15	.	.	TRBV9
TGTGCCAGCAGCTTGACAGGGGGCGTCAATCAGCCCCAGCATTTT	CASSLTGGVNQPQHF	TRBJ1-5	15	TRBD1	.	TRBV9
TGTGCCAGCAGTAATCAGGCCGGGAGTAGATCCTACGAGCAGTACTTC	CASSNQAGSRSYEQYF	TRBJ2-7	16	.	.	TRBV7-6
TGCGCCAGCAGCCGACCGAAAACAGGGAACGCTGAAGCTTTCTTT	CASSRPKTGNAEAFF	TRBJ1-1	15	.	.	TRBV4-1
TGCAGCGCGGAGGCAGGTACCTACAATGAGCAGTTCTTC	CSAEAGTYNEQFF	TRBJ2-1	13	.	.	TRBV29-1
TGTGCCAGTACCAGGGACAGGGAACTCAATCAGCCCCAGCATTTT	CASTRDRELNQPQHF	TRBJ1-5	15	TRBD1	.	TRBV19
TGTGCCAGCAGCTTAGGGCAGAACTATGGCTACACCTTC	CASSLGQNYGYTF	TRBJ1-2	13	.	.	TRBV7-2
TGTGCCAGCAGCACGAGACAGGGGAACACTGAAGCTTTCTTT	CASSTRQGNTEAFF	TRBJ1-1	14	TRBD1	.	TRBV7-3
TGTGCCAGCAGTTACCGAGCGGAGGGTTCATACGAGCGGTACTTC	CASSYRAEGSYERYF	TRBJ2-7	15	.	.	TRBV6-6
TGCGCCAGCAGCCCCGGGACAGGGGGGACTGAAGCTTTCTTT	CASSPGTGGTEAFF	TRBJ1-1	14	TRBD1	.	TRBV5-1
TGTGCCAGCAGCCTCAGGACAGACCCGGATTCACCCCTCCACTTT	CASSLRTDPDSPLHF	TRBJ1-6	15	.	.	TRBV9
TGTGCCAGTCAGGAAGGTCTAAGCTCCTACGAGCAGTACTTC	CASQEGLSSYEQYF	TRBJ2-7	14	.	.	TRBV9
TGTGCCAGCAGTGCCGACAGGGGGCATGGCTACACCTTC	CASSADRGHGYTF	TRBJ1-2	13	TRBD1	.	TRBV6-1
TGTGCCAGCAGCTCTTTGGAGTACGAGCAGTACTTC	CASSSLEYEQYF	TRBJ2-7	12	.	.	TRBV5-6